The 16 T cell receptor beta chains listed next were all sequenced from one sample in a study of T cells after yellow fever vaccination. TCRdb passed the 5' RACE reads through MiXCR, listing each CDR3 protein once. The sample has just over 250,000 distinct CDR3 sequences, over 4.5% seen once. The sample was CD4+ T cells sorted from PBMCs, taken on the day of the yellow fever booster vaccination. Source of these receptors: a man between 18 and 35 years old who received the YFV17D yellow fever vaccine.

This clonotype was seen repeatedly, ten times or more. This chain connects TRBV7-6 to TRBJ1-3; D is unclear. The CDR3 sequence is 17 residues long. Germline values: CDR1 SGHVS, CDR2 FNYEAQ. Trimming took off 1 base at V and 4 bases at J, with 17 bases between the two ends. The CDR3 protein is CASSLVSTGPGGNTIYF. The CDR3 DNA is TGTGCCAGCAGCTTAGTCTCGACCGGCCCAGGAGGAAACACCATATATTTT.

The sample holds many counts of this clonotype. The rearrangement joins TRBV2 to TRBJ2-2; possibly TRBD1 for D (6 bases). V lost 7 bases and J lost 5, with 11 bases in between. Germline V gene sequence: CDR1 SNHLY, CDR2 FYNNEI. This CDR3 spans 13 amino acids. CDR3 residues: CASIPQGTGELFF. The DNA of the CDR3 is TGTGCCAGCATTCCACAGGGAACCGGGGAGCTGTTTTTT. The complete variable domain, with remaining parts taken from reference TRBV2 and TRBJ2-2, reads EPEVTQTPSHQVTQMGQEVILRCVPISNHLYFYWYRQILGQKVEFLVSFYNNEISEKSEIFDDQFSVERPDGSNFTLKIRSTKLEDSAMYFCASIPQGTGELFFGEGSRLTVL.

The J gene is TRBJ2-5, the V gene TRBV20-1, with 7 bases lining up with TRBD1. This CDR3 comprises 17 residues. J lost 7 bases, V lost 6 bases, and 23 bases had no gene match. From germline, CDR1 is DFQATT and CDR2 SNEGSKA (reference sequence). In nucleotides, the CDR3 is TGCAGTGCCCGACCCCTTTCCGGGACAGCTTCTACGGGGACCCAGTACTTC. Amino acids: CSARPLSGTASTGTQYF.

This clonotype was picked up a small number of times. At one of its ends the junction is not consistent with the germline gene, which may arise from a read error. The rearrangement joins TRBV30 to TRBJ2-7, with D possibly being TRBD1 (6 bases). Germline CDR1 GTSNPN, CDR2 SVGIG (reference sequence). The CDR3 covers 14 residues. The CDR3: CAWSEQGVHYGQYF. CDR3 nucleotides: TGTGCCTGGAGCGAACAGGGAGTTCACTACGGGCAGTACTTC.

This clonotype was seen a handful of times. The V call is TRBV27, the J call TRBJ2-1, with 8 bases lining up with TRBD1. V gave up 4 bases and J gave up 8 bases; unmatched junction bases: 10. CDR3 size: 15 residues. From germline, CDR1 is MNHEY and CDR2 SMNVEV (reference sequence). The DNA of the CDR3 is TGTGCCAGCAGTTCTTTAACAGGGGGGATATATGAGCAGTTCTTC. As protein: CASSSLTGGIYEQFF.

This clonotype was observed many times. The V call is TRBV12-3 or TRBV12-4, the J call TRBJ2-5; 12 bases fit TRBD1. V lost 3 bases and J lost 4; bases outside the gene matches: 6. The CDR3 has 16 residues. CDR3 DNA sequence: TGTGCCAGCAGTTTTCCGGGGACAGGGGGCAGAGAGACCCAGTACTTC. This encodes CASSFPGTGGRETQYF.

Many counts were recorded for this clonotype. The chain carries TRBV4-1 and TRBJ2-7; D may match TRBD1 or TRBD2 (5 bases each). The germline CDR1 and CDR2 sequences are MGHRA and YSYEKL. CDR3 length equals 17 residues. V lost 0 bases to trimming and J lost 1 base, with 16 bases between them. The CDR3, as DNA: TGCGCCAGCAGCCAAGAGACCACTTGGGACCTTTCCTACGAGCAGTACGTC. This gives the protein CASSQETTWDLSYEQYV.

This clonotype was found a few times. The chain uses TRBV2 and TRBJ2-3; TRBD2 aligns across 14 bases. Trimming took 5 bases from V and 8 from J; bases not matched to a gene: 9. The CDR3 has 16 amino acids. Germline V gene sequence: CDR1 SNHLY, CDR2 FYNNEI. The CDR3 is CASSLPGTSGGVTQYF. The CDR3 coding sequence is TGTGCCAGCAGTCTCCCCGGGACTAGCGGGGGAGTTACGCAGTATTTT.

Details on this clonotype: Lacking the conserved final phenylalanine or tryptophan, this CDR3 likely reflects a read error. The V and J genes are TRBV25-1 and TRBJ1-1; 9 bases agree with TRBD1. With V trimmed by 8 bases and J by 6 bases, 10 bases remained unmatched. From germline, CDR1 is MGHDK and CDR2 SYGVNS. This CDR3 spans 14 amino acids. In DNA, the CDR3 is TGTGCCAGCGGGGGGGACGACAGGGGGTCTGAAGCTTTCTAT. Translation: CASGGDDRGSEAFY.

The chain carries TRBV4-3 and TRBJ2-7; possibly TRBD1 for D (6 bases). V shed 0 bases and J shed 3 bases, with 9 bases lying between them. This CDR3 region has 14 residues. CDR1 is LGHNA, CDR2 YSLEER, per germline. Here the CDR3 reads CASSQDYRDYEQYF. CDR3 DNA sequence: TGCGCCAGCAGCCAAGACTACAGGGACTACGAGCAGTACTTC.

Ten or more counts support this clonotype. Here the CDR3 reads CASSFGHNEQYV. CDR3 nucleotides: TGTGCCAGCAGTTTCGGGCACAACGAGCAGTACGTC. The J gene is TRBJ2-7, the V gene TRBV28; no definite D call. Trimming shortened V by 3 bases and J by 5 bases, and 8 bases separated the two germline ends. The CDR3 loop spans 12 amino acids. CDR1 and CDR2 from the germline V gene are MDHEN and SYDVKM.

The V and J genes are TRBV10-1 and TRBJ2-5; 7 bases align to TRBD2. Germline CDR1 is WNHNN and CDR2 is SYGVQD (reference sequence). The V gene end was trimmed by 6 bases and the J gene end by 5 bases; junction bases not matched to a gene: 15. The CDR3 runs 16 residues. CDR3 coding DNA: TGCGCCAGCAGCGCGGGGAGACTAGTCGGGGGGGAGACCCAGTACTTC. Amino acids: CASSAGRLVGGETQYF.

This clonotype was detected a few times. This rearrangement joins TRBV2 to TRBJ2-3; D is ambiguous. Germline V CDR1 and CDR2: SNHLY, FYNNEI. The CDR3 runs to 13 residues. V was clipped by 8 bases and J by 1 base, with 10 bases between them. The CDR3 DNA sequence: TGTGCCAGCGGGGTCGTTGGCACAGATACGCAGTATTTT. Translation gives CASGVVGTDTQYF. The full variable domain, rest sourced from reference TRBV2 and TRBJ2-3, is EPEVTQTPSHQVTQMGQEVILRCVPISNHLYFYWYRQILGQKVEFLVSFYNNEISEKSEIFDDQFSVERPDGSNFTLKIRSTKLEDSAMYFCASGVVGTDTQYFGPGTRLTVL.

This clonotype turned up a few times. This chain uses TRBV5-4 with TRBJ2-7; TRBD1 matches 12 bases. After removal of 4 bases from V and 3 bases from J, the junction contained 5 bases not matched to a gene. This CDR3 is 15 amino acids long. Germline V CDR1 and CDR2: SGHNT, YYREEE (reference sequence). The CDR3 DNA is TGTGCCAGCAGCGGGGGACAGGGGGCCAACTACGAGCAGTACTTC. Its translation: CASSGGQGANYEQYF.

The chain recombines TRBV5-5 with TRBJ1-1; perhaps TRBD1 as D (6 bases). The CDR3 has 11 residues. The V gene lost 5 bases and the J gene lost 6 bases, with 8 bases spanning the gap. Germline CDR1 and CDR2: SGHKS and YYEKEE (reference sequence). This CDR3 is CASSGGPEAFF. The DNA for the CDR3 is TGTGCCAGCAGTGGGGGCCCTGAAGCTTTCTTT. The whole variable domain, remainder taken from reference TRBV5-5 and TRBJ1-1, is DAGVTQSPTHLIKTRGQQVTLRCSPISGHKSVSWYQQVLGQGPQFIFQYYEKEERGRGNFPDRFSARQFPNYSSELNVNALLLGDSALYLCASSGGPEAFFGQGTRLTVV.

V gene TRBV5-1 combines with J gene TRBJ1-1; no firm D call. The germline gives CDR1 SGHRS, CDR2 YFSETQ. Trimming pared 4 bases from V and 1 base from J, leaving 8 bases between. The CDR3 has 13 residues. The CDR3 region has the DNA TGCGCCAGCAGCCCGAGCACGAACACTGAAGCTTTCTTT. It is translated as CASSPSTNTEAFF.